Following are 27 T cell receptor beta chains from one sample sequenced in a study of T cell repertoires in cytomegalovirus infection. These receptors lack a known antigen. TCRdb fed the reads into MiXCR, producing one record per CDR3 protein. The sample includes around 130,000 distinct CDR3 sequences, 24% seen only once; the top ten take 30% to 35%. The source material was PBMCs, sequenced either directly or after in vitro stimulation (not recorded which). These receptors were taken from a human donor in good health (CMV status not recorded). Some clones in this sample may be carry-over from other donors' samples.

This clonotype was counted many times. The chain employs TRBV7-2 and TRBJ2-5; D possibly uses TRBD1 or TRBD2 (5 bases each). The germline gives CDR1 SGHTA, CDR2 FQGNSA. Between the trimmed V and J ends, which lost 2 bases and 4 bases, there was a span of 11 bases. The CDR3 extends over 14 amino acids. CDR3 sequence: CASSLLGAGETQYF. CDR3 in DNA: TGTGCCAGCAGCTTATTAGGGGCGGGAGAGACCCAGTACTTC.

V and J are TRBV7-9 and TRBJ2-1; no definite D call. The CDR3 sequence is 13 residues long. The V end was cut by 3 bases, the J end by 5 bases, with 8 bases between. Looked up from germline, CDR1 is SEHNR and CDR2 is FQNEAQ (reference sequence). The CDR3 sequence is CASSLSLNNEQFF. Written as DNA, the CDR3 is TGTGCCAGCAGCTTGAGCCTTAACAATGAGCAGTTCTTC.

The genes are TRBV27 and TRBJ2-7, with no clear D. Trimming removed 7 bases at V and 0 bases at J, with 10 bases between. This CDR3 comprises 13 residues. CDR1 and CDR2 (germline): MNHEY, SMNVEV (reference sequence). CDR3 DNA: TGTGCCAGCAAAAGGTCTTACTCCTACGAGCAGTACTTC. It translates to CASKRSYSYEQYF.

This rearrangement joins TRBV4-1 to TRBJ1-1; TRBD1 is a possible D gene (5 bases). The V end was cut by 4 bases, the J end by 10 bases, with 19 bases between. The CDR3 contains 14 residues. The germline gives CDR1 MGHRA, CDR2 YSYEKL. Here the CDR3 DNA reads TGCGCCAGCAGCCTCGAGGGGAACCTCTCCGGAGCTTTCTTT. This encodes CASSLEGNLSGAFF.

This clonotype was seen a handful of times. V usage is TRBV28 and J usage is TRBJ2-5; D perhaps matches TRBD1 (5 bases). The CDR3 sequence is 16 residues long. V lost 4 bases to trimming and J lost 1 base, with 16 bases between them. From germline, CDR1 is MDHEN and CDR2 SYDVKM. CDR3 in amino acids: CASSSPPMGLQETQYF. CDR3 DNA sequence: TGTGCCAGCAGTTCCCCCCCCATGGGGCTCCAAGAGACCCAGTACTTC.

This clonotype has just a few counts. This chain links TRBV7-2 with TRBJ2-3; possible D gene TRBD1, 5 bases. Germline CDR1 SGHTA, CDR2 FQGNSA. This CDR3 contains 12 residues. Trimming cost V 6 bases and J 3 bases, with 7 bases left between them. As DNA, the CDR3 is TGTGCCAGCAGTCAGGGAACAGATACGCAGTATTTT. Translated, it gives CASSQGTDTQYF.

V and J are TRBV6-2 or TRBV6-3 and TRBJ2-7; 9 nucleotides align to TRBD2. J lost 4 bases, V lost 4 bases, and 8 bases had no gene match. Per the germline V gene, CDR1 is MNHEY and CDR2 is SVGEGT. The CDR3 extends over 15 amino acids. CDR3 protein: CASSSSGRKWYEQYV. CDR3 DNA: TGTGCCAGCAGTTCAAGCGGGAGGAAATGGTACGAGCAGTACGTC.

CDR3 residues: CASSDRDRGYTF. For the CDR3, the DNA is TGTGCCAGCAGTGACAGGGACCGCGGCTACACCTTC. The chain recombines TRBV6-1 with TRBJ1-2; D possibly corresponds to TRBD1 (5 bases). Deletions cut 3 bases from V and 8 bases from J, with 10 bases between. CDR3 length: 12 residues. Germline V lookup: CDR1 MNHNS, CDR2 SASEGT.

V gene TRBV5-4 combines with J gene TRBJ2-1; 7 bases align to TRBD2. Germline lookup yields CDR1 SGHNT and CDR2 YYREEE (reference sequence). Trimming took 0 bases from V and 4 from J; bases not matched to a gene: 7. The CDR3 runs to 16 residues. CDR3 in amino acids: CASSLGFGGGYNEQFF. The CDR3 DNA reads as TGTGCCAGCAGCTTGGGTTTCGGGGGAGGGTACAATGAGCAGTTCTTC.

The chain has TRBV7-2 and TRBJ1-1; maybe TRBD1 (6 bases). V shed 5 bases and J shed 4 bases, with 11 bases lying between them. This CDR3 has 13 amino acids. From germline, CDR1 is SGHTA and CDR2 FQGNSA. The CDR3 is CASSPYRVTEAFF. CDR3 bases: TGTGCCAGCAGCCCTTACAGGGTCACTGAAGCTTTCTTT.

The chain uses TRBV19 and TRBJ1-5; D not resolved. V gave up 0 bases and J gave up 7 bases, with 4 bases separating them. There are 12 residues in the CDR3. Germline lookup yields CDR1 LNHDA and CDR2 SQIVND (reference sequence). CDR3 sequence (DNA): TGTGCCAGTAGTATAGATCTCCAGCCCCAGCATTTT. Translated, it gives CASSIDLQPQHF.

This chain joins TRBV28 and TRBJ2-7; D is perhaps TRBD1 or TRBD2 (5 bases each). The CDR3 consists of 15 residues. V was clipped by 5 bases and J by 5 bases, with 19 bases between them. Germline values: CDR1 MDHEN, CDR2 SYDVKM. The CDR3 reads CASSRPGTSVHEQYF. The CDR3 DNA follows: TGTGCCAGCAGTCGGCCTGGGACCTCAGTCCACGAGCAGTACTTC. Supplemented by reference TRBV28 and TRBJ2-7, the full variable domain reads DVKVTQSSRYLVKRTGEKVFLECVQDMDHENMFWYRQDPGLGLRLIYFSYDVKMKEKGDIPEGYSVSREKKERFSLILESASTNQTSMYLCASSRPGTSVHEQYFGPGTRLTVT.

V and J are TRBV10-1 and TRBJ2-1; TRBD2 matches at 9 bases. CDR1 and CDR2 from the germline V gene are WNHNN and SYGVQD (reference sequence). The CDR3 has 15 amino acids. V lost 5 bases, J lost 7 bases, and 9 bases stayed unmatched. CDR3 nucleotide sequence: TGCGCCAGCAGTCCCGCCGGGACTAGCCTGAATGAGCAGTTCTTC. Translated: CASSPAGTSLNEQFF.

This clonotype occurred a few times. This chain connects TRBV11-2 to TRBJ2-1; tentative D call: TRBD2 (5 bases). The CDR3 spans 16 residues. Per the germline V gene, CDR1 is SGHAT and CDR2 is FQNNGV. Trimming took off 4 bases at V and 7 bases at J, with 20 bases between the two ends. As DNA, the CDR3 is TGTGCCAGCAGCTCCCTCCTCCGGGATTTGGGAAATGAGCAGTTCTTC. Its protein product is CASSSLLRDLGNEQFF.

This clonotype was seen at least ten times. V and J are TRBV19 and TRBJ1-2; D possibly corresponds to TRBD1 (6 bases). The CDR3 is made up of 12 amino acids. Germline values: CDR1 LNHDA, CDR2 SQIVND (reference sequence). Trimming cost V 5 bases and J 4 bases, with 8 bases left between them. CDR3 residues: CASSPDSYGYTF. The CDR3 DNA reads as TGTGCCAGTAGTCCGGACAGCTATGGCTACACCTTC.

This clonotype came up a few times. This rearrangement joins TRBV11-2 to TRBJ2-3; 9 bases align to TRBD1. Trimming at V came to 5 bases and at J to 6 bases, leaving 3 bases not matched to a gene. CDR1 is SGHAT and CDR2 is FQNNGV in the germline V gene. CDR3 length: 13 amino acids. CDR3 bases: TGTGCCAGCAGCCCAGACAGGGGGGATACGCAGTATTTT. Translating gives CASSPDRGDTQYF.

The chain combines TRBV20-1 with TRBJ1-2; 10 bases are a match to TRBD1. The CDR3 consists of 13 residues. The J segment lost 7 bases and the V segment lost 6 bases, leaving 8 bases of the junction unmatched. The germline V gene has CDR1 DFQATT and CDR2 SNEGSKA (reference sequence). This CDR3 reads CSAPGQGYSGYTF. DNA for the CDR3: TGCAGTGCCCCGGGACAGGGGTACTCTGGCTACACCTTC.

This clonotype was counted a few times. The V gene is TRBV6-1, the J gene TRBJ2-7, with a weak D call TRBD2 (5 bases). Deletions cut 1 base from V and 3 bases from J, with 10 bases between. The CDR3 runs 14 residues. CDR1 and CDR2 from the germline V gene are MNHNS and SASEGT. The DNA of the CDR3 is TGTGCCAGCAGTGAAGATCCGAGGGTCTACGAGCAGTACGTC. Its protein product is CASSEDPRVYEQYV.

Only a few counts were recorded for this clonotype. The chain uses TRBV19 and TRBJ1-2, with TRBD1 as a possible D gene (5 bases). This CDR3 comprises 14 residues. From germline, CDR1 is LNHDA and CDR2 SQIVND (reference sequence). Trimming removed 4 bases from V and 7 bases from J, with 16 bases in between. The CDR3 DNA reads TGTGCCAGTAGTACGGGACGTCCTTATAGTGGCTACACCTTC. It translates to CASSTGRPYSGYTF. Supplemented by reference TRBV19 and TRBJ1-2, the full variable domain reads DGGITQSPKYLFRKEGQNVTLSCEQNLNHDAMYWYRQDPGQGLRLIYYSQIVNDFQKGDIAEGYSVSREKKESFPLTVTSAQKNPTAFYLCASSTGRPYSGYTFGSGTRLTVV.

This chain links TRBV29-1 with TRBJ1-3; a weak D match, TRBD1 (5 bases). Trimming removed 4 bases from V and 0 bases from J, with 10 bases in between. There are 14 residues in the CDR3. Germline V gene data show CDR1 as SQVTM and CDR2 as ANQGSEA. The CDR3 loop is CSVGLGHSGNTIYF. The CDR3 region has the DNA TGCAGCGTTGGGTTGGGGCACTCTGGAAACACCATATATTTT.

CDR3: CASSVVGASGSEQFF. The CDR3 DNA is TGTGCCAGCAGCGTAGTTGGGGCTAGCGGGAGTGAGCAGTTCTTC. The chain carries TRBV9 and TRBJ2-1; TRBD2 matches 10 bases. Losses at the gene ends were 0 bases for V and 9 bases for J; bases not matched to a gene: 6. The length of the CDR3 is 15 residues. Germline values: CDR1 SGDLS, CDR2 YYNGEE.

The genes are TRBV28 and TRBJ1-2, with D hard to call. Germline lookup yields CDR1 MDHEN and CDR2 SYDVKM. The CDR3 runs to 13 residues. Trimming cost V 6 bases and J 8 bases, with 16 bases left between them. The CDR3 loop is CASRRTDPRGYTF. CDR3 nucleotide sequence: TGTGCCAGCAGACGGACGGACCCTCGGGGCTACACCTTC.

J is TRBJ1-2 and V is TRBV7-2, with 7 bases lining up with TRBD1. After removal of 2 bases from V and 4 bases from J, the junction contained 4 bases not matched to a gene. The CDR3 is 14 residues long. CDR1 and CDR2 from the germline V gene are SGHTA and FQGNSA. The CDR3 region is CASSLQDRSYGYTF. CDR3 DNA sequence: TGTGCCAGCAGCTTACAGGACAGGTCCTATGGCTACACCTTC.

V usage is TRBV18 and J usage is TRBJ1-4; D might be TRBD1 (5 bases). The ends were cut back, 3 bases at V and 3 bases at J, with 8 bases in the middle. CDR3 size: 14 residues. Per germline, CDR1 KGHSH and CDR2 LQKENI. CDR3 in amino acids: CASSPGPPNEKLFF. In nucleotides, the CDR3 is TGTGCCAGCTCACCGGGGCCACCTAATGAAAAACTGTTTTTT.

This chain's CDR3 is CASSFTGAYEQYF. The CDR3 nucleotides are TGTGCCAGCAGTTTTACGGGGGCCTACGAGCAGTACTTC. The rearrangement links TRBV27 to TRBJ2-7; D is possibly TRBD2 (6 bases). Germline CDR1 MNHEY, CDR2 SMNVEV (reference sequence). The CDR3 loop spans 13 amino acids. Trimming left V 3 bases short and J 2 bases short, with 8 bases between.

The V and J genes are TRBV7-3 and TRBJ2-7; no clear D. The V gene lost 2 bases and the J gene lost 2 bases, with 7 bases spanning the gap. Germline values: CDR1 SGHTA, CDR2 FQGTGA. The CDR3 runs 13 residues. The CDR3 protein is CASSLYGAYEQYF. CDR3 nucleotide sequence: TGTGCCAGCAGCTTATACGGTGCCTACGAGCAGTACTTC.

The V gene is TRBV6-8, the J gene TRBJ1-2; 8 nucleotides match TRBD1. Trimming cost V 5 bases and J 6 bases; bases outside gene matches: 17. CDR3 length: 17 residues. The germline gives CDR1 MNHGY, CDR2 SAAAGT. The CDR3 here is CASSGTGMTTAGNGYTF. DNA for the CDR3: TGTGCCAGCAGTGGGACAGGTATGACTACGGCGGGAAATGGCTACACCTTC.